This TCR beta chain was obtained from a study of a mutant IDH1 vaccine in newly diagnosed glioma. Looked up from germline, CDR1 is MDHEN and CDR2 is SYDVKM. The length of the CDR3 is 16 residues. Trimming took 3 bases from V and 4 from J, leaving 18 bases between them. Worth noting for this clone: Its antigen remains unidentified.

Time point of the sample: week 47, end of study. Each dose delivered 300 ug of mutant IDH1 20-mer peptide subcutaneously with imiquimod. Profiled with immunoSEQ multiplex PCR; TCRdb holds only in-frame clones, not every one. The sample lists tens of thousands of clones, roughly 80% occurring once. Study-level findings and limits: Immune responses induced by vaccination arose in about 93% of the patients.

This sequence joins TRBV28 and TRBJ1-1, with TRBD1 as a possible D gene (6 bases). The material sequenced was PBMCs, taken from a glioma patient whose treatment included an IDH1 peptide vaccine. The receptor was isolated from a man aged 18 to 35 with glioma. Some clones in this sample may be carry-over from other donors' samples. The CDR3 sequence: CASSLWAGVPGTEAFF. In nucleotides, the CDR3 is TGTGCCAGCAGTTTGTGGGCAGGGGTTCCGGGCACTGAAGCTTTCTTT.